This T cell receptor (beta chain) was profiled in a study of blood T cell repertoires in COVID-19. Study-level information: Sites in the United States, Italy and Spain provided acute and convalescent COVID-19 samples. T cells, B-cell-depleted T cells, or PBMCs provided the cDNA or gDNA that served as material.

Authors' processing steps: The authors estimated nucleated cell counts from reference gene primer amplification. Clones were sequenced by immunoSEQ multiplex PCR, and TCRdb holds only the in-frame ones, with some missing. The D gene and trimming were derived from the DNA, and the V and J assignments and clone size from that table. The table has about 350,000 clones, more than 85% seen once; the top ten hold 1%. The CDR3 consists of 12 residues. The germline V and J ends were trimmed by 3 bases and 5 bases, with 7 bases remaining between them. CDR1 and CDR2 from the germline V gene are LNHDA and SQIVND (reference sequence).

The sequence came from a woman aged 25-40 years who had recovered from COVID-19. Sequenced: PBMCs or T cells enriched from blood (not recorded which). The chain links TRBV19 to TRBJ1-2; the D is unclear. The CDR3 nucleotides read TGTGCCAGTAGTATTTCGGGGTATGGCTACACCTTC. Its protein product is CASSISGYGYTF.